This TCR beta chain is drawn from a study of molecular identifiers for immune sequencing clone quantification. Overall study: In replicates, the authors split RNA from around 20,000 or 100,000 naive CD8 cells five ways and sequenced four.

Germline values: CDR1 KGHSH, CDR2 LQKENI. Trimming removed 1 base from V and 3 bases from J; junction bases left unmatched: 3. The length of the CDR3 is 16 residues. Previously published methods and listed TCR primers were used for the bulk TCR libraries. Each CDR3 protein is one row after TCRdb ran MiXCR on the PCR reads. The repertoire holds about 65,000 distinct CDR3 sequences, with roughly 18% as singletons. The sequence derives from a human donor in good health. Some libraries in this study had Jurkat cell RNA spiked in. The specimen sequenced was naive CD8+ T cells from blood, with Jurkat cell RNA spiked in. As for subset: FACS-sorted CD8+CD4-CCR7+CD45RA+ naive T cells. J is TRBJ2-1 and V is TRBV18, with TRBD2 matching over 10 bases. CDR3 coding DNA: TGTGCCAGCTCACCACTAGCGGGGGGCCTCTACAATGAGCAGTTCTTC. Protein product: CASSPLAGGLYNEQFF.